This T cell receptor beta chain was documented in a study of OX40 agonist ivuxolimab in advanced cancers. About the full investigation: Ivuxolimab was an agonistic, fully human IgG2 monoclonal antibody directed against OX40 (CD134), a costimulatory receptor. Intravenous ivuxolimab was administered to patients every 2 weeks at six dose levels: 0.01, 0.1, 0.3, 1.5, 3 and 10 mg/kg. Of the roughly 51 patients in dose escalation, 19 had hepatocellular carcinoma, some 15 had melanoma, 9 had renal cell carcinoma and 9 had head and neck cancer. In the dose-escalation cohort, approximately 83% of patients were male, and the mean age was roughly 60 years with a range of about 20 to 80. Prior anti-PD-1, anti-PD-L1 or anti-CTLA-4 therapy was permitted, and checkpoint inhibitors had been received by about 36% of dose-escalation patients. Partial responses occurred in three dose-escalation patients, of whom one had hepatocellular carcinoma and two had cutaneous melanoma. Peripheral TCRbeta sequencing was intended to test whether TCR sequence diversity was altered and clonal T-cell expansion was caused by ivuxolimab. The paper reports the monotherapy dose-escalation portion (N ≈ 50 patients) of the phase I ivuxolimab trial.

V was cut back by 0 bases and J by 7 bases, leaving a gap of 16 bases between them. Sequences MNHEY (CDR1) and SVGAGI (CDR2) are obtained from the germline V gene. Taken from cysteine to phenylalanine, the CDR3 has 16 residues. The read is trimmed to its CDR3 DNA, 48 bases read in frame from base 1. Patients with autoimmune disease history or receiving systemic immunosuppression were excluded from the trial. Peripheral blood for TCR sequencing was collected from all dose cohorts at baseline, on cycle 4 day 1, and on cycle 7 day 1. The samples were taken from a phase I, first-in-human, multicenter, open-label dose-escalation trial of ivuxolimab. Adults with locally advanced or metastatic melanoma, renal cell, hepatocellular, or head and neck squamous cell carcinoma were enrolled in the trial. Before TCR sequencing, CD4+ T cells and CD8+ T cells from peripheral blood were sorted into separate populations.

General findings and caveats noted by the study authors: At doses of 0.1 to 3.0 mg/kg, clonal expansion of both CD4+ and CD8+ blood T cells was observed from baseline to week 6. The antigen specificity of the clonally expanded peripheral T cells was not determined. Low levels of normalized T-cell clonal expansion were also seen in some patients who did not respond. In partial responders in the 0.1-3.0 mg/kg groups, normalized peripheral clonal expansion was found to be among the lowest, especially among CD8+ T cells. After ivuxolimab, CD8+ T cells had more expanded clones than CD4+ T cells on average.

Genomic DNA was isolated from the sorted cells so that the TCRbeta CDR3 region could be sequenced. The immunoSEQ Assay was used to sequence the TCRbeta CDR3 regions. TCRdb took over this immuneACCESS table, retaining in-frame rearrangements with V and J assigned. Such tables are incomplete; in checked studies, under half of the missing clones stem from an unresolved V gene, and the remainder is unexplained. A total of approximately 84,000 clones appear in this sample, 80% to 95% of them only once. Of the sample, around 0.44% falls within the top ten clones. About this clone itself: The clone's antigen remains unknown. Base-call qualities are not available, and no considerably larger clone is one nucleotide away.

Sample: CD4+ or CD8+ T cells sorted from blood, taken in a trial of the OX40 agonist ivuxolimab. The sequence derives from an adult with an advanced solid tumor such as melanoma, head and neck, liver or kidney cancer. The sequence joins TRBV6-5 to TRBJ1-5, and perhaps TRBD1 as D gene, on 6 matching bases. The bases read TGTGCCAGCAGTTACTCGTATGGGACAATCGCCCAGCCCCAGCATTTT. Its amino acids are CASSYSYGTIAQPQHF.